This T cell receptor beta chain originates from a study of T cell responses to AZD1222 COVID-19 vaccine. Across the whole study: Pooling of second doses given at about 4 or about 12 weeks was done. Overall study findings and caveats: Two AZD1222 administrations were followed by greater Spike-specific TCR breadth and depth. Only a handful of individuals given AZD1222 were seropositive at baseline.

This clone appeared once. Its antigen remains unknown. TCRdb's copy holds only in-frame clones and misses some; the assay was immunoSEQ multiplex PCR. The table has about 120,000 clones, roughly 90% seen once; the top ten hold 3% to 4%. There are 17 residues in the CDR3. Between the trimmed V and J ends, which lost 0 bases and 4 bases, there was a span of 21 bases. CDR1 is GTSNPN and CDR2 is SVGIG in the germline V gene (reference sequence). Sequenced material: peripheral blood, taken on day 0 of AZD1222 vaccination. V usage is TRBV30 and J usage is TRBJ1-1, with D perhaps TRBD1 (5 bases). The clonotype was recovered from an adult in good health. The CDR3 spells CAWSVIQIRPRATEAFF. DNA of the CDR3: TGTGCCTGGAGTGTTATACAAATACGGCCCAGGGCCACTGAAGCTTTCTTT.